This TCR beta chain was recorded in a study of regulatory T cells in long-lasting Graves disease. Broader study findings: Segments TRBV28, TRBJ1-2 and TRBJ2-5 showed preferential usage in persistent disease. New patients shared around 1,000 public clonotypes, and persistent patients shared more, with about 2,700.

CDR3-region Arm-PCR and iRepertoire HTBI primers produced the TCR beta libraries. In the original workflow: Looking across samples, the authors found 55 to 70 TRBV and 14 to 15 TRBJ segments. Each CDR3 protein is one row after TCRdb ran MiXCR on the multiplex PCR reads. It is TCRdb's table, rather than the study itself, that gives the V and J calls and clone size. The sample lists 600,000 to 800,000 distinct CDR3 sequences, roughly 30% occurring once. The CDR3 has 13 residues. Germline-derived CDR1 and CDR2 are DFQATT and SNEGSKA (reference sequence). V lost 1 base and J lost 4, with 10 bases in between. Time point reported: persistent/refractory GD, antithyroid drugs over 5 years with positive TRAb. The authors made the TCR library using RNA they extracted from PBMCs. The peripheral blood volume drawn was 8.5 to 9 milliliters, and it was collected into EDTA tubes. This clonotype showed up just a few times. Its cognate antigen is unknown.

This sequence joins TRBV20-1 and TRBJ2-5, with D maybe TRBD2 (5 bases). The TCR sequence derives from a female donor with Graves disease. The sequencing here drew on peripheral blood mononuclear cells (PBMCs), taken when the disease was refractory, from a patient treated with antithyroid drugs. The CDR3 sequence is CSARVGVVETQYF. The CDR3 nucleotides read TGCAGTGCTAGAGTCGGGGTCGTAGAGACCCAGTACTTC.